Listed below are T cell receptor beta chains from one sample, sequenced in a study of blood T cell repertoires in COVID-19. Sequencing used immunoSEQ multiplex PCR; TCRdb keeps in-frame clones, though not all of them. The sample comprises 200,000 to 300,000 clones, about four fifths of which are singletons, and around 3.4% rests with the top ten. The sample consisted of peripheral blood. These receptor sequences come from a woman aged 18-35 years with acute or convalescent COVID-19. Both conserved end residues are part of each CDR3. Clone size, where shown, is once, few, many, or a class for clones that have expanded.

v_call	clone_size	j_call	cdr3_aa
TRBV29-1	once	TRBJ2-2	CSVGQGAGELFF
TRBV19	NA	TRBJ1-5	CASSRKNPGQGIFYSNQPQHF
TRBV7-2	NA	TRBJ2-7	CASSYTGYRSYEQYF
TRBV28	NA	TRBJ2-2	CASGSPGLGHRELFF
TRBV27	NA	TRBJ2-7	CASSFLPPRTGYDEQYF
TRBV6-5	once	TRBJ2-7	CASSFPESGRWEQYF
TRBV28	NA	TRBJ1-1	CASTGRATEAFF
TRBV21-1	NA	TRBJ2-7	CASSKGCGGRSYEQYF
TRBV30	NA	TRBJ1-3	CAWSPDRVSGNTIYF
TRBV10-3	few	TRBJ1-4	CAISESVQGTNEKLFF
TRBV18	NA	TRBJ1-1	CASSPFESPEAFF
TRBV4-1	NA	TRBJ2-2	CASSQGPDRVNTGELFF
TRBV6-6	NA	TRBJ2-2	CASSATPLNTGELFF
TRBV7-8	NA	TRBJ2-7	CASSSPEGPAPDPTYEQYF
TRBV30	NA	TRBJ2-1	CAWSVFISTGSYNEQFF
TRBV4-2	NA	TRBJ2-3	CASSPGGFRGTDTQYF
TRBV21-1	few	TRBJ1-6	CATRNSPLHF
TRBV19	NA	TRBJ1-5	CASSLSGGNQPQHF
TRBV7-6	NA	TRBJ1-2	CASSLAREGNYGYTF
TRBV13	NA	TRBJ2-7	CASSSLDRVAYEQYF
TRBV14	NA	TRBJ2-3	CASSQVRGRTDTQYF
TRBV28	once	TRBJ2-7	CASSLTILRSYEQYF
TRBV2	NA	TRBJ2-7	CASRSNSGRASEQYF
TRBV19	NA	TRBJ2-1	CASSMGRVVANEQFF
TRBV21-1	once	TRBJ1-1	CASSGAYCLNTEAFF
TRBV11-3	NA	TRBJ2-7	CASRSDTYEQYF
TRBV13	once	TRBJ1-1	CASSLANRGTEAFF